The 10 T cell receptor beta chains below were found in one sample sequenced in a study of T-cell reconstitution after alpha-beta-depleted transplantation in children. The library targeted TCRbeta and was prepared with unique molecular identifiers. TCRdb redid the calling of the PCR reads with MiXCR, one entry per CDR3 protein. The table shows 330,000 or so distinct CDR3 sequences, with about 9.4% occurring only once. Sample: PBMCs, taken before TCRalphabeta/CD19-depleted stem cell transplant. These receptors were taken from a boy in the first two years of life with acute myeloid leukemia, due to receive a stem cell transplant.

This clonotype occurred a few times. The genes are TRBV7-2 and TRBJ2-7, with D perhaps matching TRBD1 (6 bases). V dropped 2 bases and J dropped 0 bases, with 14 bases sitting between them. Germline CDR1 reads SGHTA; CDR2 reads FQGNSA. The CDR3 runs 16 residues. DNA of the CDR3: TGTGCCAGCAGCTTAATGGGGGCCCCGAGCTCCTACGAGCAGTACTTC. The encoded protein is CASSLMGAPSSYEQYF.

This clonotype was observed a handful of times. V gene TRBV19 combines with J gene TRBJ1-1; TRBD1 is a possible D gene (6 bases). CDR1 and CDR2 from the germline V gene are LNHDA and SQIVND (reference sequence). The V end was cut by 7 bases, the J end by 11 bases, with 26 bases between. This CDR3 is 15 amino acids long. The CDR3 DNA is TGTGCCAGTACCACTACTGGCCGGGGGGCTCGGAGGGCTTTCTTT. This encodes CASTTTGRGARRAFF.

This clonotype was picked up many times. The chain joins TRBV7-3 to TRBJ2-2, with 9 bases matching TRBD1. CDR1 is SGHTA, CDR2 FQGTGA, per germline. With 5 bases clipped from V and 6 bases from J, the junction kept 10 bases outside the gene matches. CDR3 length: 16 amino acids. The CDR3 DNA follows: TGTGCCAGCAGCGAACCCGGGACAGGGATCTCCGGGGAGCTGTTTTTT. It specifies CASSEPGTGISGELFF.

This clonotype was recorded many times. This chain links TRBV6-2 or TRBV6-3 with TRBJ2-7; 9 nucleotides align to TRBD1. CDR3 length: 15 amino acids. Germline loops: CDR1 MNHEY, CDR2 SVGEGT. Losses at the gene ends were 2 bases for V and 1 base for J; bases not matched to a gene: 3. The CDR3 DNA reads TGTGCCAGCAGTTACGCCGGGACAGGGTCCTACGAGCAGTACTTC. This sequence encodes CASSYAGTGSYEQYF.

The chain is built from TRBV20-1 and TRBJ1-2; TRBD1 agrees at 9 bases. Germline V gene sequence: CDR1 DFQATT, CDR2 SNEGSKA (reference sequence). The V gene end was trimmed by 4 bases and the J gene end by 5 bases; junction bases not matched to a gene: 5. The CDR3 sequence is 13 residues long. The CDR3 protein is CSATRDRVYGYTF. The CDR3 DNA follows: TGCAGTGCTACCCGGGACAGGGTATATGGCTACACCTTC.

The sample holds many counts of this clonotype. The V and J genes are TRBV29-1 and TRBJ1-2; TRBD1 aligns across 7 bases. V trimming: 5 bases; J trimming: 5 bases; junction bases outside the gene matches: 14. This CDR3 region has 15 residues. Looked up from germline, CDR1 is SQVTM and CDR2 is ANQGSEA. The DNA for the CDR3 is TGCAGCGTTCGGGACAGAACGAACCCTAGGTATGGCTACACCTTC. It codes for CSVRDRTNPRYGYTF.

This clonotype was picked up many times. The chain is built from TRBV6-2 or TRBV6-3 and TRBJ1-3; D might be TRBD1 (6 bases). The CDR3 has 13 residues. Trimming left V 6 bases short and J 6 bases short, with 12 bases between. Germline CDR1 MNHEY, CDR2 SVGEGT. The CDR3 DNA is TGTGCCAGCAGGAGGAAGGGGGAAAACACCATATATTTT. Its protein is CASRRKGENTIYF.

This clonotype appeared many times. The gene calls are TRBV4-2 and TRBJ1-2; tentatively, D is TRBD1 (5 bases). Trimming removed 4 bases from V and 4 bases from J, with 10 bases in between. Germline CDR1 and CDR2: LGHNA and YNFKEQ. The CDR3 runs to 13 residues. The CDR3 nucleotides read TGTGCCAGCAGCCCCCCGCAGGGCTATGGCTACACCTTC. It yields the protein CASSPPQGYGYTF.

This clonotype has ten or more counts. This rearrangement joins TRBV29-1 to TRBJ1-3, with D maybe TRBD1 (6 bases). CDR3 length: 15 residues. Germline V CDR1 and CDR2: SQVTM, ANQGSEA. The V end was cut by 5 bases, the J end by 0 bases, with 14 bases between. The CDR3 DNA sequence: TGCAGCGTTTCGGTAACAGGGATCTCTGGAAACACCATATATTTT. As protein: CSVSVTGISGNTIYF. The full variable domain, rest sourced from reference TRBV29-1 and TRBJ1-3, is SAVISQKPSRDICQRGTSLTIQCQVDSQVTMMFWYRQQPGQSLTLIATANQGSEATYESGFVIDKFPISRPNLTFSTLTVSNMSPEDSSIYLCSVSVTGISGNTIYFGEGSWLTVV.

This clonotype was seen more than once but under ten times. The chain combines TRBV11-2 with TRBJ2-7; 16 bases align to TRBD2. CDR3 size: 18 residues. V shed 1 base, J shed 2 bases, and the junction held 5 bases outside the gene matches. Germline values: CDR1 SGHAT, CDR2 FQNNGV. The CDR3 here is CASSLVAGLAGGPYEQYF. DNA of the CDR3: TGTGCCAGCAGCTTAGTTGCGGGACTAGCGGGGGGGCCCTACGAGCAGTACTTC.